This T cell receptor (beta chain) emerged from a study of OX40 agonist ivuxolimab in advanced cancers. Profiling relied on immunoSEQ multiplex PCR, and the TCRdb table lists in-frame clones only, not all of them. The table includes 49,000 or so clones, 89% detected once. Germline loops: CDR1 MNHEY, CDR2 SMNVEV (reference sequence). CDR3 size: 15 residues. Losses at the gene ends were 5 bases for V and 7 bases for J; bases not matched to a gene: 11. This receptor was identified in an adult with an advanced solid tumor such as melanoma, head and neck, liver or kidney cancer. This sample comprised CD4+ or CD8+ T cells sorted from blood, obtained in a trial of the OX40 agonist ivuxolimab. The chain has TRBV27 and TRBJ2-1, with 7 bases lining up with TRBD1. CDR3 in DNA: TGTGCCAGCAGTCCCCGACAGGGTTCGAGGAATGAGCAGTTCTTC. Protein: CASSPRQGSRNEQFF.